These T cell receptor beta chains were read from a single sample in a study of T-cell reconstitution after alpha-beta-depleted transplantation in children. One entry per CDR3 protein, called by TCRdb with MiXCR from the PCR reads. The data contain 350,000 to 450,000 distinct CDR3 sequences, about an eighth of them singletons. The sample consisted of PBMCs, taken from the stem cell graft. The origin of the receptors is a human donor who donated a stem cell graft to a child with Fanconi anemia. The CDR3 runs from the conserved cysteine through the conserved F or W. The D gene is left open where the match is weak. Clone size, where shown, is once, few, many, or a class for clones that have expanded.

few	TRBD2	TRBV20-1	TRBJ2-1	TGCAGTGCTAGAGCTACTAGCGGGGGAGTTTATAATGAGCAGTTCTTC	CSARATSGGVYNEQFF
.	.	TRBV5-1	TRBJ1-1	TGCGCCAGCAGCTTGGAGGGACCCGGGGACTGGGACACTGAAGCTTTCTTT	CASSLEGPGDWDTEAFF
few	.	TRBV5-1	TRBJ2-1	TGCGCCAGCAGCTTTCAGCGCGGCCGGGAGCAGTTCTTC	CASSFQRGREQFF
.	.	TRBV5-5	TRBJ1-1	TGTGCCAGCAGCGTGACAGACACTGAAGCTTTCTTT	CASSVTDTEAFF
.	.	TRBV4-2	TRBJ1-1	TGTGCCATGGGGCCTAGTACCCTCACCCCTGAAGCTTTCTTT	CAMGPSTLTPEAFF
.	.	TRBV4-1	TRBJ1-1	TGCGCCAGCAGCCAAGAGTGGGGGGCTTGGAACACTGAAGCTTTCTTT	CASSQEWGAWNTEAFF
.	.	TRBV12-3/TRBV12-4	TRBJ2-1	TGTGCCAGCAGTCGCGCAGGGGACCTCGAGCAGTTCTTC	CASSRAGDLEQFF
.	.	TRBV7-6	TRBJ1-2	TGTGCCAGCAGCCCCGGGCCGGGAGAGAGCTATGGCTACACCTTC	CASSPGPGESYGYTF
.	.	TRBV5-1	TRBJ1-1	TGCGCCAGCAGCCTGCTCGGAGTAAACGCTGAAGCTTTCTTT	CASSLLGVNAEAFF
.	TRBD1	TRBV19	TRBJ1-6	TGTGCCAGTAGCGTTCCGGGACAGGGATATTCACCCCTCCACTTT	CASSVPGQGYSPLHF
few	.	TRBV7-3	TRBJ2-7	TGTGCCAGCAGTTCACAGGGTGGCTCCTACGAGCAGTACTTC	CASSSQGGSYEQYF